The present TCR beta chain was sequenced within a study of cytotoxic CD8 clonotypes in ibrutinib-treated CLL (dated by TCRdb to about 2021). About the investigation overall: The cohort included around 15 treatment-naive and about a dozen relapsed/refractory patients; some 18 were IGHV unmutated. Responses were partial in roughly 24 patients and complete in 2; after median approximately 66 months follow-up, about 14 stayed in remission and around 12 progressed. Samples at response were collected after a median of about twelve months of treatment, with a range of about 6 to 36 months. Cryopreserved peripheral blood mononuclear cells were collected before treatment, at response, and at either disease progression or sustained remission. Of the 90 or so participants in the trial, about two dozen had longitudinal samples available. All remission and progressive disease samples were collected while patients were still receiving ibrutinib. An average of 255,043 productive templates and some 99,000 productive rearrangements was obtained per sample.

The goal of deep resolution MiSeq sequencing was a depth between 1 in 1 million and 1 in 200,000 T cells, and coverage averaged 10x per clonotype. The immunoSEQ hsTCRB Kit was used to generate the TCR beta libraries. Concerning the study's data processing: The data were analyzed with ImmunoSEQ Analyzer and ImmunoSEQ Data Assistant, and V, D and J gene assignments followed IMGT definitions. Clonality, with values ranging from 0 to 1, was calculated as one minus the normalized Shannon entropy of productive rearrangement frequencies. Only overrepresented clonotypes making up at least 0.05% of each patient's repertoire were included in the public clonotype analysis. Some twelve repertoires from age-matched healthy donors, obtained from immuneACCESS, served as clonality controls. In TCRdb, the immuneACCESS table is reduced to in-frame sequences with V and J assigned. These tables do not hold every clone; where another copy was compared, an unresolved V gene accounts for under half, and the others remain unexplained. V, J and clone size were drawn from that table, and D and trimming were deduced from the DNA. This sample comprises 300,000 or so clones, roughly 71% of them detected only once. The ten largest make up about 5.9% of the sample.

Around 2 micrograms of genomic DNA were extracted from cryopreserved PBMCs for TCR beta library preparation. Longitudinal blood samples from CLL patients on ibrutinib monotherapy were analyzed using high-throughput TCR beta sequencing. The patients took part in an open-label, single-center phase 2 trial of ibrutinib monotherapy. From cysteine to phenylalanine, the CDR3 is 13 amino acids long. Only the CDR3 DNA stays, 39 bases, in frame from base 1. For this chain, trimming is 6 bases at the V end and 7 bases at the J end, and the number of junction bases without a gene match is 4. Taken from the germline V gene, the CDR1 and CDR2 loops are SNHLY and FYNNEI. This clone was counted only a few times. The specificity of this receptor is unknown. No per-base quality is available; no much larger clone lies one base away. What the work shows at the level of the full study, not this receptor alone: Sampling times were not matched between sustained-remission and progressing patients, and lymph node repertoires were not studied. At baseline, clonality was higher than in age-matched healthy donors and showed a strong correlation with circulating CD8+ T-cell counts. Public clonotypes were rare and either contracted or stayed stable during treatment, and the rise in clonality at ibrutinib response reflected the expansion of private clonotypes. Clonality increased at ibrutinib response, stayed stable in sustained remission, and fell back toward baseline at progression.

The TCR was taken from a human donor with chronic lymphocytic leukemia. The specimen comprised PBMCs, sampled after 36 months of ibrutinib treatment. The V gene is TRBV2 and the J gene is TRBJ1-5, with 9 bases in between that match TRBD1. The DNA sequence is given as TGTGCCAGCAGCCGGACAGGGGTACAGCCCCAGCATTTT. It encodes CASSRTGVQPQHF.